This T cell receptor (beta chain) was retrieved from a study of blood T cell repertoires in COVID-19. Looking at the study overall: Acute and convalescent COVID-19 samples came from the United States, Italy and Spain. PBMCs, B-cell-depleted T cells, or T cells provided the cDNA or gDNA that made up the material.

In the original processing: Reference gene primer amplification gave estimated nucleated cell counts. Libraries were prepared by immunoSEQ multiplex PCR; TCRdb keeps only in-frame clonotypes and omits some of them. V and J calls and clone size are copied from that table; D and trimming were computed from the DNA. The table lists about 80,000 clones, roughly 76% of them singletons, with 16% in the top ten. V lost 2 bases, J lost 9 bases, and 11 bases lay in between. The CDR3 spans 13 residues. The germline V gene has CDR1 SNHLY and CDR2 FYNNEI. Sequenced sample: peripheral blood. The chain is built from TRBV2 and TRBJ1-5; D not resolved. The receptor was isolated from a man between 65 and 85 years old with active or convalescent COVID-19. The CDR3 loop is CASSESVRGPQHF. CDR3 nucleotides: TGTGCCAGCAGTGAAAGTGTACGCGGGCCCCAGCATTTT. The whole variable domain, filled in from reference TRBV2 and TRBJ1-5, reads EPEVTQTPSHQVTQMGQEVILRCVPISNHLYFYWYRQILGQKVEFLVSFYNNEISEKSEIFDDQFSVERPDGSNFTLKIRSTKLEDSAMYFCASSESVRGPQHFGDGTRLSIL.